This T cell receptor beta chain was captured by sequencing in a study of blood T cell repertoires in COVID-19. With respect to this clone: An end of the junction does not agree with germline; a read error may underlie this.

Looked up from germline, CDR1 is MNHEY and CDR2 is SVGAGI. This CDR3 comprises 13 residues. Method: immunoSEQ multiplex PCR; TCRdb's copy keeps in-frame clones and lacks some. This table has 65,000 to 75,000 clones, 80% to 85% appearing once. This sequence joins TRBV6-5 and TRBJ2-2; D might be TRBD1 (5 bases). Sequenced input: peripheral blood. The source of this sequence is an elderly woman with acute or convalescent COVID-19. CDR3: CPRAGLNTGELFF. The CDR3 coding sequence is TGCCCCCGGGCAGGGTTGAACACCGGGGAGCTGTTTTTT.